Presented here are 9 T cell receptor beta chains from one specimen sequenced in a study of cytomegalovirus exposure and HLA in healthy donors (dated by TCRdb to the late 2010s). The method behind the library was the immunoSEQ multiplex PCR assay. The multiplex PCR relied on a mix of 60 forward primers for TCR Vbeta segments and 13 reverse primers for TCR Jbeta segments. The table comes from immuneACCESS by way of TCRdb, which keeps in-frame sequences with V and J called. Part of the clones is missing from these tables; in studies checked, under half for an unresolved V gene and the rest for unknown reasons. This sample gives nearly 95,000 clones in total; about 60% of them show up just once. The ten largest clonotypes hold about 6.7% of the sample. Sequencing input: PBMCs. These receptors were obtained from a young woman in good health and CMV-seronegative.

This clone was seen more than once but under ten times. V is TRBV4-3 and J is TRBJ2-1, with 11 nucleotides matching TRBD2. There are 13 residues in the CDR3. V shed 10 bases and J 9 bases; nucleotides not matched to a gene: 8. The germline V gene encodes CDR1 LGHNA and CDR2 YSLEER. The CDR3 sequence: CATGLAGGGEQFF. In DNA form, the CDR3 reads TGCGCCACCGGGCTAGCGGGAGGAGGTGAGCAGTTCTTC.

In its sample, this clone was seen a few times. The rearrangement uses TRBV2 and TRBJ2-5; the match to TRBD1 covers 9 bases. The V and J ends lost 6 bases and 2 bases, in that order; junction bases with no gene match: 7. Per the germline V gene, CDR1 is SNHLY and CDR2 is FYNNEI. This CDR3 contains 15 residues. CDR3 nucleotide sequence: TGTGCCAGCAGGTGGACAGGGGCCAAACAAGAGACCCAGTACTTC. This codes for CASRWTGAKQETQYF.

V and J are TRBV10-3 and TRBJ1-2, with D uncertain. V was trimmed by 7 bases and J by 8 bases, leaving 14 bases between them. The V gene's germline CDR1 is ENHRY and CDR2 SYGVKD. This CDR3 is 12 amino acids long. The CDR3: CAIMGIRGGYTF. The CDR3 region has the DNA TGTGCCATCATGGGGATACGAGGGGGCTACACCTTC.

The chain employs TRBV6-5 and TRBJ2-7; D is possibly TRBD2 (6 bases). CDR1 MNHEY and CDR2 SVGAGI come from the germline V gene. V lost 2 bases and J lost 0, with 11 bases in between. CDR3 length: 15 residues. The CDR3 reads CASSYGGTLSYEQYF. The CDR3 DNA sequence: TGTGCCAGCAGTTACGGAGGGACCCTCTCCTACGAGCAGTACTTC.

This chain joins TRBV6-1 and TRBJ2-7; the match to TRBD1 covers 8 bases. V shed 7 bases, J shed 0 bases, and the junction held 5 bases outside the gene matches. Per the germline V gene, CDR1 is MNHNS and CDR2 is SASEGT. The CDR3 has 14 residues. CDR3 amino acids: CASTTGGSSYEQYF. The CDR3 DNA sequence: TGTGCCAGCACTACAGGGGGGAGCTCCTACGAGCAGTACTTC.

The sample holds a few counts of this clone. The chain has TRBV4-3 and TRBJ2-7, with 10 bases lining up with TRBD2. The germline gives CDR1 LGHNA, CDR2 YSLEER. V shed 1 base and J 6 bases; nucleotides not matched to a gene: 0. This CDR3 spans 13 amino acids. CDR3 coding DNA: TGCGCCAGCAGCCAAGGACTAGCGGGCGAGCAGTACTTC. Protein product: CASSQGLAGEQYF.

The rearrangement joins TRBV18 to TRBJ2-7; D unclear. V dropped 3 bases and J dropped 5 bases, with 14 bases sitting between them. CDR1 is KGHSH and CDR2 is LQKENI in the germline V gene. The CDR3 covers 14 residues. The CDR3 sequence is CASSPLLSGNEQYF. For the CDR3, the DNA is TGTGCCAGCTCACCTCTCTTATCAGGAAACGAGCAGTACTTC. Variable domain in full (rest from reference TRBV18 and TRBJ2-7): NAGVMQNPRHLVRRRGQEARLRCSPMKGHSHVYWYRQLPEEGLKFMVYLQKENIIDESGMPKERFSAEFPKEGPSILRIQQVVRGDSAAYFCASSPLLSGNEQYFGPGTRLTVT.

The rearrangement uses TRBV19 and TRBJ1-5; no clear D gene. Trimming left V 1 base short and J 6 bases short, with 10 bases between. Per germline, CDR1 LNHDA and CDR2 SQIVND (reference sequence). The CDR3 has 14 amino acids. The CDR3 nucleotides are TGTGCCAGTAGTATAGGTTGGGGAGGTCAGCCCCAGCATTTT. Protein: CASSIGWGGQPQHF.

This clone was seen a single time. The chain uses TRBV5-1 and TRBJ2-5; TRBD1 might be the D (6 bases). The V end was cut by 7 bases, the J end by 5 bases, with 15 bases between. The CDR3 contains 13 residues. Germline CDR1 reads SGHRS; CDR2 reads YFSETQ. The CDR3 sequence is CASGVPRGETQYF. Written as DNA, the CDR3 is TGCGCCAGCGGGGTTCCCAGGGGTGAGACCCAGTACTTC.